Sequencing of this T cell receptor beta chain was carried out in a study of CD8+CD57+ T cells in acquired aplastic anemia. Looking at the study overall: The average for DNA from sorted CD4+ and CD8+ cells was roughly 3 ug.

Both TCR beta VDJ combination and CDR3 sequence profiling were carried out. Genomic DNA was the template for this profiling. TCRdb passed the reads through MiXCR, listing each CDR3 protein once. Of about 270,000 distinct CDR3 sequences in the sample, approximately 56% were seen once. The sequencing sample was made of sorted CD4+, CD8+, or CD8+CD57+ T cells (not recorded which) from PBMCs. This sequence was found in a human donor with severe aplastic anemia or a healthy control (not recorded which).

As DNA, the CDR3 is TGCGCCAGCAGGCCTAGACTAGCGGGGGTCGCTAATGAGCAGTTCTTC. Protein: CASRPRLAGVANEQFF. The chain combines TRBV5-1 with TRBJ2-1; the match to TRBD2 covers 12 bases. Germline-derived CDR1 and CDR2 are SGHRS and YFSETQ. This CDR3 comprises 16 residues. Losses at the gene ends were 5 bases for V and 7 bases for J; bases not matched to a gene: 10.